The T cell receptor beta chain under discussion was sequenced for a study of post-analysis software for immune sequencing data. For the study at large: Relapsing-remitting, secondary progressive and progressive-relapsing forms of multiple sclerosis all featured among disease courses. Regarding the study as a whole: Those with multiple sclerosis, the patient group, showed significantly lower normalized Chao1 diversity than controls. Strong co-clustering by F measure was seen for same-batch samples. TRBV5-6, TRBV5-1 and TRBV20-1 belonged to a set of a handful of TRBV segments that were more frequent in patients than controls.

About this clonotype itself: Its antigen is as yet unknown.

Researchers reported that TCR beta cDNA libraries carried unique molecular identifiers. TCRdb redid the calling of the PCR reads with MiXCR, one entry per CDR3 protein. The data hold about 810,000 distinct CDR3 sequences, with approximately 57% observed a single time. V lost 3 bases and J lost 3; bases outside the gene matches: 3. Germline V gene lookup returns CDR1 KGHDR and CDR2 SFDVKD. This CDR3 has 15 residues. The chain joins TRBV24-1 to TRBJ2-3; 9 nucleotides agree with TRBD2. This receptor was taken from a girl aged 5 to 17 with multiple sclerosis. Sequenced sample: blood. The chain's CDR3 is CATSDPSGGTDTQYF. The CDR3 coding sequence is TGTGCCACCAGTGATCCCAGCGGGGGGACAGATACGCAGTATTTT.